This is a list of T cell receptor beta chains from one sample in a study of neoadjuvant nivolumab and ipilimumab in lung cancer. Profiling relied on immunoSEQ multiplex PCR, and the TCRdb table lists in-frame clones only, not all of them. The sample has roughly 45,000 clones, about 89% seen once. Sequenced material: blood, taken before neoadjuvant nivolumab, alone or with ipilimumab. These receptors were taken from an adult with non-small cell lung cancer. Some clones in this sample may be carry-over from other donors' samples. CDR3s include the opening cysteine and the closing phenylalanine or tryptophan. A D gene is named only where the DNA matches it firmly. Some rows mark clone size as missing; the rest say once, few, many or name a class of expanded clone.

D | J | size | V | CDR3 | DNA
TRBD2 | TRBJ2-2 | once | TRBV7-9 | CASSKTSGSTGELFF | TGTGCCAGCAGCAAGACTAGCGGGAGCACCGGGGAGCTGTTTTTT
- | TRBJ1-5 | few | TRBV30 | CAWDRSNQPQHF | TGTGCCTGGGACAGAAGCAATCAGCCCCAGCATTTT
TRBD2 | TRBJ2-5 | - | TRBV5-4 | CASSLLAGVDQETQYF | TGTGCCAGCAGCTTGCTAGCGGGAGTAGACCAAGAGACCCAGTACTTC
TRBD1 | TRBJ2-1 | - | TRBV5-1 | CASKGTANNEQFF | TGCGCCAGCAAGGGGACAGCAAACAATGAGCAGTTCTTC
TRBD2 | TRBJ2-7 | - | TRBV20-1 | CSAGGGSEQYF | TGCAGTGCTGGGGGAGGGTCCGAGCAGTACTTC
TRBD2 | TRBJ2-3 | - | TRBV5-1 | CASSWGSSGRTDTQYF | TGCGCCAGCAGCTGGGGGTCTAGCGGGAGAACAGATACGCAGTATTTT
- | TRBJ1-1 | - | TRBV2 | CASIDLTMNTEAFF | TGTGCCAGCATTGACCTGACAATGAACACTGAAGCTTTCTTT
- | TRBJ2-1 | - | TRBV20-1 | CSAVQDDEQFF | TGCAGTGCCGTCCAAGATGATGAGCAGTTCTTC
- | TRBJ2-3 | - | TRBV5-1 | CASSLEGNSADTQYF | TGCGCCAGCAGCTTGGAAGGGAATAGCGCAGATACGCAGTATTTT
- | TRBJ1-2 | - | TRBV5-1 | CASSFGGIHNYGYTF | TGCGCCAGCAGCTTCGGGGGGATTCATAACTATGGCTACACCTTC
- | TRBJ1-2 | - | TRBV6-5 | CASSSAGLYGYTF | TGTGCCAGCAGTTCCGCAGGTCTCTATGGCTACACCTTC